One sample yielded the 19 T cell receptor beta chains listed below, sequenced in a study of metastatic and nonmetastatic thyroid tumors. Every patient underwent thyroid surgery untreated. MiXCR was used by TCRdb to re-call the PCR reads. This table has about 14,000 clones, around 4% appearing once. Sequences were obtained from tumor tissue. These receptor sequences come from a female donor with papillary thyroid cancer or a benign thyroid nodule (not recorded which). Some clones in this sample may be carry-over from other donors' samples.

The chain's CDR3 is CASRMTVGAEAFF. The CDR3 bases are TGTGCCAGCAGAATGACAGTCGGGGCTGAAGCTTTCTTT. This chain uses TRBV12-3 or TRBV12-4 with TRBJ1-1; tentatively, D is TRBD1 (5 bases). The CDR3 has 13 amino acids. V lost 6 bases, J lost 6 bases, and 14 bases lay in between.

The V call is TRBV6-2 or TRBV6-3, the J call TRBJ1-1; 7 nucleotides match TRBD1. This CDR3 is 14 amino acids long. CDR1 is MNHEY and CDR2 is SVGEGT in the germline V gene. V lost 8 bases, J lost 4 bases, and 10 bases stayed unmatched. CDR3 nucleotide sequence: TGTGCCAGCCTTACTTCCCAGGGGGGCACTGAAGCTTTCTTT. Translation: CASLTSQGGTEAFF.

The gene calls are TRBV20-1 and TRBJ1-1; D is possibly TRBD1 (5 bases). In germline, CDR1 is DFQATT, CDR2 SNEGSKA (reference sequence). The CDR3 sequence is 15 residues long. With 4 bases removed from V and 0 bases from J, the gap between germline ends came to 15 bases. Here the CDR3 reads CSATPGHSVNTEAFF. The DNA for the CDR3 is TGCAGTGCTACCCCCGGACATAGCGTGAACACTGAAGCTTTCTTT.

Only a few counts were recorded for this clone. The CDR3 loop is CASTRQEMEKLFF. DNA of the CDR3: TGTGCCAGCACCCGACAGGAAATGGAAAAACTGTTTTTT. The chain uses TRBV6-1 and TRBJ1-4; a possible D gene is TRBD1 (6 bases). Per the germline V gene, CDR1 is MNHNS and CDR2 is SASEGT. The CDR3 is made up of 13 amino acids. The V and J ends lost 7 bases and 8 bases respectively, with 14 bases between them.

This CDR3 reads CASRPGSNYGYTF. The CDR3 DNA follows: TGTGCCAGCAGGCCAGGGTCCAACTATGGCTACACCTTC. The chain carries TRBV25-1 and TRBJ1-2, with a tentative D call TRBD1 (5 bases). The CDR3 covers 13 residues. Germline CDR1 is MGHDK and CDR2 is SYGVNS. Trimming stripped 6 bases from V and 2 bases from J, with 10 bases between.

The table lists this clone with a few counts. The chain combines TRBV20-1 with TRBJ1-6; possible D gene TRBD1, 5 bases. This CDR3 region has 13 residues. CDR1 and CDR2 from the germline V gene are DFQATT and SNEGSKA (reference sequence). DNA of the CDR3: TGCAGCGCAAGATGGCAGGGTAATTCACCCCTCCACTTT. Translation gives CSARWQGNSPLHF.

This clone was recorded a few times. Relative to the germline gene, one junction end is altered; a read error may explain this. The chain uses TRBV6-2 or TRBV6-3 and TRBJ2-7; 7 positions agree with TRBD1. The CDR3 has 16 residues. CDR1 MNHEY and CDR2 SVGEGT come from the germline V gene. The DNA for the CDR3 is TGTGCCAGCATTTACTCGGGACAGTTACCTCCCTACGAGCAGTACTTC. Protein product: CASIYSGQLPPYEQYF.

A remark on this clone: This is likely a read error, given that the CDR3 carries no conserved phenylalanine or tryptophan at its end. The V gene is TRBV12-3 or TRBV12-4, the J gene TRBJ1-2, with 9 nucleotides matching TRBD1. V lost 3 bases to trimming and J lost 7 bases; unmatched junction nucleotides: 6. CDR3 length: 14 amino acids. The CDR3 sequence is CASSLGGTGFGYTV. The CDR3 DNA reads as TGTGCCAGCAGTTTGGGCGGGACAGGGTTTGGCTACACCGTC.

This clone was observed a handful of times. This chain connects TRBV6-2 or TRBV6-3 to TRBJ2-7; no definite D call. Germline CDR1 MNHEY, CDR2 SVGEGT. Trimming removed 6 bases from V and 6 bases from J, with 15 bases in between. The CDR3 totals 13 residues. The DNA of the CDR3 is TGTGCCAGCAGCTACGCCCGATCAGGCGAGCAGTACTTC. Protein product: CASSYARSGEQYF.

In this sample, this clone turned up a few times. The chain recombines TRBV6-2 or TRBV6-3 with TRBJ1-2; no clear D. V gave up 3 bases and J gave up 4 bases, with 12 bases separating them. This CDR3 is 14 amino acids long. Germline V lookup: CDR1 MNHEY, CDR2 SVGEGT. CDR3 nucleotide sequence: TGTGCCAGCAGTTATAGAGGCGGACTCTATGGCTACACCTTC. Amino acids: CASSYRGGLYGYTF.

This chain links TRBV28 with TRBJ2-1; 11 bases agree with TRBD2. V shed 3 bases and J 7 bases; nucleotides not matched to a gene: 5. The CDR3 sequence is 15 residues long. The V gene's germline CDR1 is MDHEN and CDR2 SYDVKM. The CDR3 reads CASSLSLAGVNEQFF. The CDR3 DNA follows: TGTGCCAGCAGTTTGTCACTAGCGGGAGTTAATGAGCAGTTCTTC.

This clone occurred a few times. CDR3 nucleotides: TGTGCCAGCAGGAAGGACGGAGGAGGCACCGGGGAGCTGTTTTTT. Translated: CASRKDGGGTGELFF. The J gene is TRBJ2-2, the V gene TRBV7-2; D might be TRBD2 (5 bases). Germline assignment: CDR1 SGHTA and CDR2 FQGNSA. This CDR3 is built from 15 residues. Trimming shortened V by 6 bases and J by 4 bases, and 15 bases separated the two germline ends.

Relative to its sample, this clone is medium-sized. The chain uses TRBV18 and TRBJ2-5; the D is unclear. V lost 3 bases and J lost 5, with 7 bases in between. Germline V gene lookup returns CDR1 KGHSH and CDR2 LQKENI. This CDR3 has 12 amino acids. The CDR3 bases are TGTGCCAGCTCACCCGAACCGGAGACCCAGTACTTC. It translates to CASSPEPETQYF. Drawing the rest from reference TRBV18 and TRBJ2-5, the complete variable domain is NAGVMQNPRHLVRRRGQEARLRCSPMKGHSHVYWYRQLPEEGLKFMVYLQKENIIDESGMPKERFSAEFPKEGPSILRIQQVVRGDSAAYFCASSPEPETQYFGPGTRLLVL.

This clone was seen more than once but under ten times. This chain uses TRBV5-1 with TRBJ1-1, with 8 positions matching TRBD1. The junction had 5 bases not matched to a gene; V was cut back by 0 bases and J by 7 bases. Germline V gene sequence: CDR1 SGHRS, CDR2 YFSETQ. The CDR3 runs 14 residues. CDR3 bases: TGCGCCAGCAGCTTGGTCCCACAGGGGGATGAAGCTTTCTTT. Its translation: CASSLVPQGDEAFF.

In this sample, this clone turned up many times. The chain carries TRBV12-3 or TRBV12-4 and TRBJ2-2; 7 positions match TRBD1. Trimming took 0 bases from V and 0 from J; bases not matched to a gene: 1. This CDR3 is built from 16 residues. The DNA for the CDR3 is TGTGCCAGCAGTTTAGCTACAGGGGCGAACACCGGGGAGCTGTTTTTT. It is translated as CASSLATGANTGELFF.

This clone was seen a handful of times. The chain joins TRBV28 to TRBJ2-7; D remains unclear. The germline V gene encodes CDR1 MDHEN and CDR2 SYDVKM. Trimming cost V 3 bases and J 4 bases, with 13 bases left between them. The CDR3 runs 14 residues. The CDR3 nucleotides read TGTGCCAGCAGTTTTGTGGGCGTTCTTTACGAGCAGTACTTC. It yields the protein CASSFVGVLYEQYF.

The chain has TRBV27 and TRBJ1-6, with D hard to call. The CDR3 consists of 14 residues. Deletions cut 5 bases from V and 10 bases from J, with 15 bases between. CDR1 and CDR2 (germline): MNHEY, SMNVEV (reference sequence). CDR3: CASSPRGSHSPLHF. CDR3 coding DNA: TGTGCCAGCAGTCCTCGGGGTAGTCACTCACCCCTCCACTTT.

By proportion, this clone is medium-sized. The chain has TRBV20-1 and TRBJ2-1, with D possibly being TRBD2 (6 bases). V shed 5 bases and J shed 0 bases, with 20 bases lying between them. CDR1 DFQATT and CDR2 SNEGSKA come from the germline V gene (reference sequence). The CDR3 spans 17 residues. CDR3 loop: CSAGRWGDSSSYNEQFF. CDR3 sequence (DNA): TGCAGTGCTGGCCGTTGGGGGGACTCCAGCTCCTACAATGAGCAGTTCTTC.

This clone was seen a handful of times. This chain uses TRBV5-1 with TRBJ2-1; 7 nucleotides agree with TRBD2. The CDR3 has 17 amino acids. The ends lost 4 bases at V and 0 bases at J; junction bases unmatched: 10. CDR1 and CDR2 from the germline V gene are SGHRS and YFSETQ. The CDR3 is CASSRHDGGSSYNEQFF. CDR3 DNA sequence: TGCGCCAGCAGCCGACACGACGGCGGGAGCTCCTACAATGAGCAGTTCTTC.